These 26 T cell receptor beta chains originate from one sample sequenced in a study of blood T cell repertoires in COVID-19. Libraries were prepared by immunoSEQ multiplex PCR; TCRdb keeps only in-frame clonotypes and omits some of them. The sample has over 250,000 clones, 80% to 90% seen once. Sequencing was performed on peripheral blood. These receptors all come from a woman in her 70s with COVID-19, enrolled during active disease.

The chain recombines TRBV5-6 with TRBJ1-6; 7 bases match TRBD1. This CDR3 is 15 amino acids long. Trimming took 5 bases from V and 9 from J; bases not matched to a gene: 11. Germline CDR1 reads SGHDT; CDR2 reads YYEEEE. The CDR3 loop is CASRQGQARSSPLHF. The CDR3 nucleotides read TGTGCCAGCAGACAAGGACAGGCAAGGAGTTCACCCCTCCACTTT.

The chain recombines TRBV7-9 with TRBJ2-7; D might be TRBD2 (6 bases). This CDR3 has 13 residues. V was clipped by 3 bases and J by 3 bases, with 9 bases between them. Looked up from germline, CDR1 is SEHNR and CDR2 is FQNEAQ (reference sequence). CDR3 nucleotides: TGTGCCAGCAGCTTTGGAGGGTTCTACGAGCAGTACTTC. Translation gives CASSFGGFYEQYF.

The chain uses TRBV7-2 and TRBJ2-5; 14 nucleotides agree with TRBD2. Trimming removed 6 bases from V and 2 bases from J; junction bases left unmatched: 5. Germline CDR1 and CDR2: SGHTA and FQGNSA. The CDR3 has 16 residues. The CDR3 DNA follows: TGTGCCAGCAGGGGACTAGCGGGGGTTTTGCAAGAGACCCAGTACTTC. Protein sequence: CASRGLAGVLQETQYF.

The CDR3 nucleotides read TGTGCCAGCAGCCCAAACCTCAGGGGAAAACTGTTTTTT. Translated: CASSPNLRGKLFF. This rearrangement joins TRBV3-1 (or the pseudogene TRBV3-2) to TRBJ1-4; tentatively, D is TRBD1 (6 bases). V lost 4 bases, J lost 10 bases, and 13 bases lay in between. Germline assignment: CDR1 LGHDT and CDR2 YNNKEL (reference sequence). This CDR3 has 13 amino acids.

The chain couples TRBV5-1 to TRBJ2-1; tentatively, D is TRBD1 (5 bases). CDR1 is SGHRS and CDR2 is YFSETQ in the germline V gene. Trimming left V 1 base short and J 8 bases short, with 13 bases between. This CDR3 spans 14 amino acids. The DNA of the CDR3 is TGCGCCAGCAGCTTGTATCAGGGTGTGGATGAGCAGTTCTTC. Amino acids: CASSLYQGVDEQFF. The whole variable domain, filled in from reference TRBV5-1 and TRBJ2-1, reads KAGVTQTPRYLIKTRGQQVTLSCSPISGHRSVSWYQQTPGQGLQFLFEYFSETQRNKGNFPGRFSGRQFSNSRSEMNVSTLELGDSALYLCASSLYQGVDEQFFGPGTRLTVL.

This sequence joins TRBV30 and TRBJ1-6, with 8 bases matching TRBD1. CDR1 GTSNPN and CDR2 SVGIG come from the germline V gene (reference sequence). This CDR3 is built from 14 residues. The trim removed 5 bases at V and 7 bases at J, leaving 7 bases unmatched. CDR3: CAWGGQVGNSPLHF. In nucleotides, the CDR3 is TGTGCCTGGGGGGGACAGGTCGGAAATTCACCCCTCCACTTT.

This chain joins TRBV27 and TRBJ2-1; 8 positions agree with TRBD2. This CDR3 comprises 14 residues. The ends lost 2 bases at V and 9 bases at J; junction bases unmatched: 6. CDR1 MNHEY and CDR2 SMNVEV come from the germline V gene (reference sequence). The CDR3 DNA follows: TGTGCCAGCAGTTTAATCGCGGGGGGTCTTGAGCAGTTCTTC. It encodes CASSLIAGGLEQFF.

This chain connects TRBV6-5 to TRBJ1-1, with D hard to call. V shed 6 bases and J shed 1 base, with 9 bases lying between them. The CDR3 totals 13 residues. The V gene's germline CDR1 is MNHEY and CDR2 SVGAGI. CDR3 bases: TGTGCCAGCAGACCCTATAAGAACACTGAAGCTTTCTTT. Its protein product is CASRPYKNTEAFF.

V usage is TRBV24-1 and J usage is TRBJ2-3, with D unclear. From germline, CDR1 is KGHDR and CDR2 SFDVKD. The V end lost 5 bases, the J end lost 4 bases, and 6 bases lay between the germline ends. The CDR3 loop spans 12 amino acids. The chain's CDR3 is CATSGRSDTQYF. The CDR3 bases are TGTGCCACCAGTGGCAGGTCAGATACGCAGTATTTT.

This chain joins TRBV7-2 and TRBJ2-3; 9 nucleotides match TRBD2. Germline CDR1 and CDR2: SGHTA and FQGNSA. V dropped 1 base and J dropped 5; count of bases not matched to a gene: 4. This CDR3 contains 15 residues. The CDR3 DNA is TGTGCCAGCAGCTTAGTGGGCGGGGGGGTAGATACGCAGTATTTT. It specifies CASSLVGGGVDTQYF.

V is TRBV12-3 or TRBV12-4 and J is TRBJ1-1; possibly TRBD1 for D (6 bases). This CDR3 contains 12 residues. Trimming shortened V by 3 bases and J by 9 bases, and 11 bases separated the two germline ends. The CDR3 spells CASSLRGQKAFF. The CDR3 region has the DNA TGTGCCAGCAGTTTGAGAGGACAGAAAGCTTTCTTT.

This chain connects TRBV9 to TRBJ2-3; perhaps TRBD2 as D (7 bases). Germline values: CDR1 SGDLS, CDR2 YYNGEE. The CDR3 runs 16 residues. The V and J ends lost 0 bases and 2 bases respectively, with 13 bases between them. CDR3: CASSVARGGNTDTQYF. The CDR3 nucleotides are TGTGCCAGCAGCGTAGCGAGGGGGGGTAACACAGATACGCAGTATTTT.

The gene calls are TRBV3-1 (or the pseudogene TRBV3-2) and TRBJ1-2; D unclear. CDR1 LGHDT and CDR2 YNNKEL come from the germline V gene (reference sequence). V was clipped by 4 bases and J by 2 bases, with 8 bases between them. The CDR3 length is 13 residues. The CDR3, as DNA: TGTGCCAGCAGCCTCCTATCCAACTATGGCTACACCTTC. This encodes CASSLLSNYGYTF.

A single count supports this clone. The V and J genes are TRBV12-3 or TRBV12-4 and TRBJ1-4, with D unclear. Trimming pared 1 base from V and 15 bases from J, leaving 12 bases between. The CDR3 totals 12 residues. DNA for the CDR3: TGTGCCAGCAGTTTAGAGGTCAGGCGGGTGTTTTTT. This sequence encodes CASSLEVRRVFF.

The V gene is TRBV19, the J gene TRBJ1-3; the D is unclear. Germline CDR1 is LNHDA and CDR2 is SQIVND (reference sequence). The CDR3 totals 13 residues. V dropped 5 bases and J dropped 4 bases, with 9 bases sitting between them. CDR3 coding DNA: TGTGCCAGTAGTGCGCAAAGAGGAAACACCATATATTTT. Translation: CASSAQRGNTIYF.

The rearrangement links TRBV9 to TRBJ2-5; D is possibly TRBD1 (5 bases). The CDR3 runs to 13 residues. Germline CDR1 SGDLS, CDR2 YYNGEE. Trimming pared 4 bases from V and 5 bases from J, leaving 12 bases between. The CDR3 sequence is CASSSRVRETQYF. CDR3 DNA sequence: TGTGCCAGCAGCTCCAGGGTTCGGGAGACCCAGTACTTC.

This sequence joins TRBV5-4 and TRBJ2-4; a possible D gene is TRBD2 (5 bases). CDR1 is SGHNT and CDR2 is YYREEE in the germline V gene (reference sequence). CDR3 length: 14 residues. Deletions cut 5 bases from V and 0 bases from J, with 9 bases between. The CDR3 loop is CASRAAGAKNIQYF. The CDR3 DNA follows: TGTGCCAGCAGAGCCGCGGGAGCCAAAAACATTCAGTACTTC.

The chain employs TRBV5-1 and TRBJ2-7; 7 bases line up with TRBD1. The V and J ends lost 7 bases and 7 bases, in that order; junction bases with no gene match: 11. The CDR3 is 13 residues long. Germline CDR1 is SGHRS and CDR2 is YFSETQ. This CDR3 reads CASSGQGQREQYF. The DNA for the CDR3 is TGCGCCAGCTCTGGGCAGGGACAGCGAGAGCAGTACTTC.

The rearrangement links TRBV18 to TRBJ1-6, with D tentatively TRBD1 (6 bases). CDR3 length: 15 residues. Germline CDR1 KGHSH, CDR2 LQKENI. Trimming took off 3 bases at V and 5 bases at J, with 11 bases between the two ends. CDR3 sequence reads: CASSPSQGNNSPLHF. The CDR3 region has the DNA TGTGCCAGCTCACCCTCTCAGGGGAATAATTCACCCCTCCACTTT.

The J gene is TRBJ2-3, the V gene TRBV7-9; a weak D match, TRBD2 (6 bases). In germline, CDR1 is SEHNR, CDR2 FQNEAQ (reference sequence). CDR3 length: 16 residues. With 4 bases removed from V and 0 bases from J, the gap between germline ends came to 14 bases. The CDR3 coding sequence is TGTGCCAGCAGCTCCCCCCGCGGGGAAAGCACAGATACGCAGTATTTT. It is translated as CASSSPRGESTDTQYF.

V usage is TRBV7-9 and J usage is TRBJ1-4; a weak D match, TRBD1 (5 bases). The V and J ends lost 5 bases and 1 base respectively, with 11 bases between them. The CDR3 runs to 15 residues. Germline V CDR1 and CDR2: SEHNR, FQNEAQ (reference sequence). CDR3: CASSLGGLTNEKLFF. The CDR3 DNA reads TGTGCCAGCAGCCTCGGGGGATTAACTAATGAAAAACTGTTTTTT. The variable domain in full, completed from reference TRBV7-9 and TRBJ1-4, reads DTGVSQNPRHKITKRGQNVTFRCDPISEHNRLYWYRQTLGQGPEFLTYFQNEAQLEKSRLLSDRFSAERPKGSFSTLEIQRTEQGDSAMYLCASSLGGLTNEKLFFGSGTQLSVL.

The chain joins TRBV7-9 to TRBJ2-7; D unresolved. The CDR3 spans 13 residues. CDR1 is SEHNR and CDR2 is FQNEAQ in the germline V gene (reference sequence). The ends were cut back, 0 bases at V and 6 bases at J, with 9 bases in the middle. The CDR3 region has the DNA TGTGCCAGCAGCTTAGCGGCCCTCTCCGAGCAGTACTTC. Protein sequence: CASSLAALSEQYF.

The count of this clone is one. This chain uses TRBV3-1 (or the pseudogene TRBV3-2) with TRBJ1-5; D might be TRBD1 (5 bases). CDR1 is LGHDT, CDR2 YNNKEL, per germline (reference sequence). The CDR3 extends over 13 amino acids. V gave up 7 bases and J gave up 4 bases, with 11 bases separating them. This CDR3 reads CASTGGQNQPQHF. DNA of the CDR3: TGTGCCAGCACCGGGGGTCAAAATCAGCCCCAGCATTTT.

The rearrangement uses TRBV9 and TRBJ2-5; D is unclear. CDR1 is SGDLS and CDR2 is YYNGEE in the germline V gene. CDR3 length equals 13 residues. The ends were cut back, 0 bases at V and 5 bases at J, with 8 bases in the middle. CDR3 sequence: CASSVGAQETQYF. CDR3 DNA: TGTGCCAGCAGCGTAGGGGCCCAGGAGACCCAGTACTTC.

The CDR3 bases are TGTGCCAGTAGTATATCAGGGGACGGGGCCAACGTCCTGACTTTC. Its protein is CASSISGDGANVLTF. The gene calls are TRBV19 and TRBJ2-6; weak D call: TRBD1 (6 bases). Between the trimmed V and J ends, which lost 2 bases and 4 bases, there was a span of 9 bases. The germline CDR1 and CDR2 sequences are LNHDA and SQIVND (reference sequence). The CDR3 contains 15 residues. Based on the CDR3 plus reference TRBV19 and TRBJ2-6, the full variable domain is DGGITQSPKYLFRKEGQNVTLSCEQNLNHDAMYWYRQDPGQGLRLIYYSQIVNDFQKGDIAEGYSVSREKKESFPLTVTSAQKNPTAFYLCASSISGDGANVLTFGAGSRLTVL.

This clone was seen only a few times. The genes are TRBV18 and TRBJ2-7; 11 bases are a match to TRBD2. The CDR3 has 14 residues. Germline values: CDR1 KGHSH, CDR2 LQKENI. Trimming removed 3 bases from V and 2 bases from J; junction bases left unmatched: 0. The CDR3 is CASSPSGGAYEQYF. The CDR3, as DNA: TGTGCCAGCTCACCTAGCGGGGGGGCCTACGAGCAGTACTTC.